The present T cell receptor beta chain was sequenced within a study of shared clonotypes between healthy human individuals. For the study at large: Researchers drew samples from two women and three men aged 18 to 49.

Study-level findings and limits: About 5% of naive CD4 clonotypes were common to several donors.

V was trimmed by 0 bases and J by 1 base, leaving 8 bases between them. Looked up from germline, CDR1 is SGHRS and CDR2 is YFSETQ. The CDR3 has 15 residues. Sequencing used immunoSEQ multiplex PCR; TCRdb keeps in-frame clones, though not all of them. The profile shows 2 million to 3 million clones, approximately 92% of them singletons. In the case of this clone: The antigen remains unidentified. This CDR3 is also generated by other DNA sequences in the sample.

The chain is built from TRBV5-1 and TRBJ2-1; D possibly corresponds to TRBD1 (6 bases). The clonotype comes from a man between 18 and 29 years old in good health. Input material: naive CD4+ T cells sorted from blood. Subset: CD45RA+ positively selected. CDR3 nucleotides: TGCGCCAGCAGCTTGGACCAGGGGTCCTACAATGAGCAGTTCTTC. Translating gives CASSLDQGSYNEQFF.